Presented here are 19 T cell receptor beta chains from one specimen sequenced in a study of T cells of healthy individuals. TCRdb reanalysed the 5' RACE reads using MiXCR and keeps one entry per CDR3 protein. This sample yields just over 40,000 distinct CDR3 sequences, of which roughly 4.3% are seen a single time; about 10% belongs to the top ten. The receptors here all came from a human donor in good health.

V usage is TRBV6-2 or TRBV6-3 and J usage is TRBJ2-2; 12 bases match TRBD2. The V gene end was trimmed by 3 bases and the J gene end by 7 bases; junction bases not matched to a gene: 12. Germline V gene lookup returns CDR1 MNHEY and CDR2 SVGEGT. This CDR3 has 18 amino acids. The CDR3 coding sequence is TGTGCCAGCAGTTATAGACAAAGACTAGCGGGAGATGTCGGGGAGCTGTTTTTT. This translates into CASSYRQRLAGDVGELFF.

This clonotype was seen ten or more times. The gene calls are TRBV7-2 and TRBJ2-1, with 11 bases lining up with TRBD2. There are 15 residues in the CDR3. Germline CDR1 is SGHTA and CDR2 is FQGNSA. V dropped 3 bases and J dropped 5; count of bases not matched to a gene: 3. The chain's CDR3 is CASSFLSGGDNEQFF. CDR3 nucleotides: TGTGCCAGCAGCTTCCTTAGCGGGGGGGACAATGAGCAGTTCTTC.

This clonotype has at least ten counts. Here the CDR3 reads CASSTPGGAGEQFF. The CDR3 DNA reads as TGTGCCAGTAGTACGCCGGGGGGGGCCGGTGAGCAGTTCTTC. V gene TRBV19 combines with J gene TRBJ2-1, with TRBD2 matching 8 bases. The CDR3 loop spans 14 amino acids. Germline V lookup: CDR1 LNHDA, CDR2 SQIVND (reference sequence). The V gene end was trimmed by 4 bases and the J gene end by 9 bases; junction bases not matched to a gene: 8.

This clonotype was counted ten times or more. CDR3 bases: TGCAGTGCTAGCTCTCCGGGAGGGACGGATGAGCAGTTCTTC. It specifies CSASSPGGTDEQFF. The V and J genes are TRBV20-1 and TRBJ2-1; 8 nucleotides agree with TRBD2. The CDR3 runs to 14 residues. The V gene's germline CDR1 is DFQATT and CDR2 SNEGSKA (reference sequence). V shed 3 bases and J 8 bases; nucleotides not matched to a gene: 9.

At least ten counts were recorded for this clonotype. The rearrangement links TRBV2 to TRBJ2-5; D ambiguous. The CDR3 is 15 amino acids. CDR1 is SNHLY and CDR2 is FYNNEI in the germline V gene. Deletions cut 4 bases from V and 7 bases from J, with 19 bases between. The CDR3 sequence is CASSVSPGPLGTQYF. As DNA, the CDR3 is TGTGCCAGCAGTGTCTCCCCGGGCCCCCTTGGGACCCAGTACTTC.

This clonotype was detected only a few times. The V gene is TRBV15, the J gene TRBJ2-2, with D possibly TRBD2 on 6 matching bases. Germline V gives CDR1 LNHNV, CDR2 YYDKDF (reference sequence). This CDR3 is built from 14 residues. The V end lost 11 bases, the J end lost 5 bases, and 18 bases lay between the germline ends. In DNA, the CDR3 is TGTGCCCTTCAGGAGGGCCGAGGGACCGGGGAGCTGTTTTTT. Its protein product is CALQEGRGTGELFF.

This clonotype showed up many times. V usage is TRBV29-1 and J usage is TRBJ2-7, with 9 bases matching TRBD2. V lost 5 bases to trimming and J lost 5 bases; unmatched junction nucleotides: 10. Germline V gene data show CDR1 as SQVTM and CDR2 as ANQGSEA. This CDR3 has 14 residues. The CDR3 sequence is CSVRREGLGDEQYF. In DNA form, the CDR3 reads TGCAGCGTTCGGCGGGAGGGCCTGGGGGACGAGCAGTACTTC.

Many counts were recorded for this clonotype. V gene TRBV2 combines with J gene TRBJ1-2; the D gene is possibly TRBD1 (5 bases). Germline CDR1 is SNHLY and CDR2 is FYNNEI. The V and J ends lost 8 bases and 3 bases respectively, with 16 bases between them. The CDR3 spans 14 residues. CDR3 in amino acids: CASSRQSEDYGYTF. Here the CDR3 DNA reads TGTGCCAGCTCCCGACAGTCCGAGGACTATGGCTACACCTTC.

This clonotype showed up many times. The chain links TRBV24-1 to TRBJ1-5, with D unclear. V was shortened by 3 bases and J by 2 bases, with 10 bases between the two germline ends. This CDR3 is 15 amino acids long. Looked up from germline, CDR1 is KGHDR and CDR2 is SFDVKD. The CDR3: CATSDGVSGNQPQHF. CDR3 sequence (DNA): TGTGCCACCAGTGATGGGGTATCGGGCAATCAGCCCCAGCATTTT.

At least ten counts were recorded for this clonotype. The chain couples TRBV12-5 to TRBJ1-2; D is ambiguous. The CDR3 consists of 15 residues. Germline V gene sequence: CDR1 LGHNT, CDR2 FRNRAP. The DNA of the CDR3 is TGTGCCAGCAGTCCCGTCCGGGCTCCTGTGGGTGGCTACACCTTC. The encoded protein is CASSPVRAPVGGYTF.

Turning to this clonotype: With a much larger clone just one base away, this may be a read error. The conserved final phenylalanine or tryptophan is absent from the CDR3, which likely points to a read error. CDR3 residues: CASSVAGGYEQYS. The DNA of the CDR3 is TGTGCCAGCAGTGTCGCGGGAGGCTACGAGCAGTACTCC. The rearrangement joins TRBV6-1 to TRBJ2-7; TRBD2 aligns across 8 bases. Germline assignment: CDR1 MNHNS and CDR2 SASEGT. Germline trimming cut 4 bases from V and 3 bases from J; bases unmatched to any gene: 2. This CDR3 comprises 13 residues.

In its sample, this clonotype was seen a few times. The gene calls are TRBV6-2 or TRBV6-3 and TRBJ1-5; D gene ambiguous. Between the trimmed V and J ends, which lost 2 bases and 2 bases, there was a span of 10 bases. The germline V gene encodes CDR1 MNHEY and CDR2 SVGEGT. This CDR3 has 15 amino acids. In DNA form, the CDR3 reads TGTGCCAGCAGTTACGGGCCGGGTGGCAATCAGCCCCAGCATTTT. Encoded protein: CASSYGPGGNQPQHF.

This clonotype has a count of ten or more. The chain uses TRBV29-1 and TRBJ1-1; 7 bases fit TRBD1. J was trimmed by 6 bases and V by 6 bases; bases with no gene match: 7. The CDR3 is 12 amino acids. Per the germline V gene, CDR1 is SQVTM and CDR2 is ANQGSEA. The CDR3 region has the DNA TGCAGCGTCGACCAGGGGGGGGCTGAAGCTTTCTTT. Its protein product is CSVDQGGAEAFF.

This clonotype was recorded many times. The CDR3 is CASSSPGQHSGANVLTF. Here the CDR3 DNA reads TGTGCCAGCAGCTCTCCGGGACAGCACTCTGGGGCCAACGTCCTGACTTTC. V and J are TRBV7-2 and TRBJ2-6, with 7 bases lining up with TRBD1. The CDR3 has 17 amino acids. In germline, CDR1 is SGHTA, CDR2 FQGNSA. The V gene end was trimmed by 4 bases and the J gene end by 0 bases; junction bases not matched to a gene: 6.

Ten or more counts support this clonotype. The rearrangement joins TRBV29-1 to TRBJ2-3, with 10 bases lining up with TRBD2. The CDR3 runs to 13 residues. V lost 7 bases, J lost 9 bases, and 10 bases stayed unmatched. CDR1 SQVTM and CDR2 ANQGSEA come from the germline V gene. CDR3 in DNA: TGCAGCGCGGACCTAGCGGGAGATGGGACGCAGTATTTT. This gives the protein CSADLAGDGTQYF.

With respect to this clonotype: An end of the junction does not agree with germline; a read error may underlie this. This rearrangement joins TRBV7-9 to TRBJ2-1; D is unclear. Per germline, CDR1 SEHNR and CDR2 FQNEAQ (reference sequence). The CDR3 length is 12 residues. This chain's CDR3 is CASSLGGNEQIF. The CDR3 nucleotides read TGTGCCAGCAGCTTAGGCGGCAATGAGCAGATCTTC.

There are many counts of this clonotype. This sequence joins TRBV4-1 and TRBJ2-1, with a weak D call TRBD2 (6 bases). The CDR3 extends over 15 amino acids. The V and J ends lost 0 bases and 4 bases respectively, with 10 bases between them. Germline V gene data show CDR1 as MGHRA and CDR2 as YSYEKL. CDR3 sequence reads: CASSQDGGPYNEQFF. The CDR3 bases are TGCGCCAGCAGCCAAGACGGGGGACCTTACAATGAGCAGTTCTTC.

The rearrangement uses TRBV6-2 or TRBV6-3 and TRBJ2-1; 13 bases line up with TRBD2. J lost 6 bases, V lost 5 bases, and 4 bases had no gene match. Germline loops: CDR1 MNHEY, CDR2 SVGEGT. The length of the CDR3 is 15 residues. CDR3 residues: CASSPGLAGVNEQFF. CDR3 bases: TGTGCCAGCAGTCCCGGACTAGCGGGAGTCAATGAGCAGTTCTTC.

The CDR3 DNA follows: TGCAGCGTGGGAGGGGGAAACCAAGAGACCCAGTACTTC. Encoded protein: CSVGGGNQETQYF. The chain couples TRBV29-1 to TRBJ2-5; D might be TRBD2 (7 bases). This CDR3 spans 13 amino acids. Deletions cut 6 bases from V and 0 bases from J, with 11 bases between. The germline CDR1 and CDR2 sequences are SQVTM and ANQGSEA.